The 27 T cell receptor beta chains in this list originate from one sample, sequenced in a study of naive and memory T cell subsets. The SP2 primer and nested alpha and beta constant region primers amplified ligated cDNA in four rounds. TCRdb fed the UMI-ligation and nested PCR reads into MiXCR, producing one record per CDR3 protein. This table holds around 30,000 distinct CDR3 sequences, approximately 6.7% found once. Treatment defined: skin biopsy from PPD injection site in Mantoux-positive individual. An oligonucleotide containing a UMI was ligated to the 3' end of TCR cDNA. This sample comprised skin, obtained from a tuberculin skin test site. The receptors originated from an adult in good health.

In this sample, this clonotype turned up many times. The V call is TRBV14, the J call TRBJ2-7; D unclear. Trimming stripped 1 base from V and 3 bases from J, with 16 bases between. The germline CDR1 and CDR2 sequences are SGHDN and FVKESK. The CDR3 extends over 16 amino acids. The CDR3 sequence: CASSQGAGSSFYEQYF. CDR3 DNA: TGTGCCAGCAGCCAAGGGGCCGGGTCTTCCTTCTACGAGCAGTACTTC.

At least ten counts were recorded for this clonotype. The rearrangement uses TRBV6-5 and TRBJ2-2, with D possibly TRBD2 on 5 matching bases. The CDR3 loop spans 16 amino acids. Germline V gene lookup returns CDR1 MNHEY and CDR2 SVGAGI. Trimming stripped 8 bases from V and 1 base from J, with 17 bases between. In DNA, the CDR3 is TGTGCCAGCCGAGGGAAAAGCGGTGTGAACACCGGGGAGCTGTTTTTT. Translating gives CASRGKSGVNTGELFF.

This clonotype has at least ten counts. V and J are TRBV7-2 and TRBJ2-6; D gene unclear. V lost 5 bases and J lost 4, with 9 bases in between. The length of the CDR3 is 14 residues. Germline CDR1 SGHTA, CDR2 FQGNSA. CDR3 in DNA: TGTGCCAGCAGCCTGGACCACGGGGCCAACGTCCTGACTTTC. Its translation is CASSLDHGANVLTF.

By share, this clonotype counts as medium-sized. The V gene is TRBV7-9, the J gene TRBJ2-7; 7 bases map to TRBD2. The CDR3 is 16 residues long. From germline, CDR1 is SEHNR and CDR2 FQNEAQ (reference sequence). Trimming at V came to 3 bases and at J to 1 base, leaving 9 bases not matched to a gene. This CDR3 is CASSFDPTGGSYEQYF. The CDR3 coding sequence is TGTGCCAGCAGCTTTGATCCCACGGGGGGATCCTACGAGCAGTACTTC.

Written as DNA, the CDR3 is TGCAGTGCTAGAGGAGGACTAGTTCGCACAGATACGCAGTATTTT. Translated: CSARGGLVRTDTQYF. V is TRBV20-1 and J is TRBJ2-3; 7 positions agree with TRBD2. J was trimmed by 1 base and V by 1 base; bases with no gene match: 5. Germline lookup yields CDR1 DFQATT and CDR2 SNEGSKA (reference sequence). The length of the CDR3 is 15 residues.

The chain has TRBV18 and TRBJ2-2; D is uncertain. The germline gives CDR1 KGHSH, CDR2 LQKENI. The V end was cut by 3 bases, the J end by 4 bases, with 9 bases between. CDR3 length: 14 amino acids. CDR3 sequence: CASSPDGFTGELFF. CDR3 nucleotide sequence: TGTGCCAGCTCACCGGACGGATTCACCGGGGAGCTGTTTTTT.

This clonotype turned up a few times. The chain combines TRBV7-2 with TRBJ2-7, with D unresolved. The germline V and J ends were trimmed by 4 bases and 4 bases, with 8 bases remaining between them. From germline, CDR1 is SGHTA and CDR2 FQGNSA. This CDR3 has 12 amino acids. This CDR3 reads CASSSRGYEQYF. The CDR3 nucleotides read TGTGCCAGCAGCTCCCGAGGTTACGAGCAGTACTTC.

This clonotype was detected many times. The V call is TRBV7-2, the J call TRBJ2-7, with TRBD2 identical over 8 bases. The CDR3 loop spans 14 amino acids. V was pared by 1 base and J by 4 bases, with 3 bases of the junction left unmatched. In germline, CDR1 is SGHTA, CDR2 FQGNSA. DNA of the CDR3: TGTGCCAGCAGCTTAGTCGGGGGGGAGTACGAGCAGTACTTC. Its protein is CASSLVGGEYEQYF.

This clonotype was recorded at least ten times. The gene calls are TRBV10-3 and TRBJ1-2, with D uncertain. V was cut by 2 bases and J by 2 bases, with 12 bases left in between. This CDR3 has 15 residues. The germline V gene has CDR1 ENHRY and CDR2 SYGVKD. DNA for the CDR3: TGTGCCATCAGTGAGGAGTCAGGCGCGAACTATGGCTACACCTTC. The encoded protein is CAISEESGANYGYTF.

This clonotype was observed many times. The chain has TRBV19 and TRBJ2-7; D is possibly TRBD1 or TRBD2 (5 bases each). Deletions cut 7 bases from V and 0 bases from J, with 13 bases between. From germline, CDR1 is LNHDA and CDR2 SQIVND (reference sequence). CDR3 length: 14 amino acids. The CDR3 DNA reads TGTGCCAGTACCTCCGGGGCGGGCTCCTACGAGCAGTACTTC. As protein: CASTSGAGSYEQYF.

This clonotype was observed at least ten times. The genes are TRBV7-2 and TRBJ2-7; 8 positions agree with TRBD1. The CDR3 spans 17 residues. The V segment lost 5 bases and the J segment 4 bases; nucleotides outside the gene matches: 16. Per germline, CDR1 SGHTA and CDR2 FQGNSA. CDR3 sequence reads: CASSPSLGQGARYEQYF. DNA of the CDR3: TGTGCCAGCAGCCCAAGCCTCGGACAGGGAGCGAGGTACGAGCAGTACTTC.

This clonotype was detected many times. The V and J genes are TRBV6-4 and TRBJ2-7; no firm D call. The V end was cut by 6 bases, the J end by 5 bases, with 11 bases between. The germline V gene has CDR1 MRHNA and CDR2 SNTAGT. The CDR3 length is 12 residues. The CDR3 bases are TGTGCCAGCAGCCAGGACGTCGACGAGCAGTACTTC. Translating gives CASSQDVDEQYF.

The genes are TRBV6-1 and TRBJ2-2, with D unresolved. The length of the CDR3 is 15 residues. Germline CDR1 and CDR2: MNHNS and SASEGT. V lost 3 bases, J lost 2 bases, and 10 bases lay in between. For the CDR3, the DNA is TGTGCCAGCAGTGACCGGATCGGAAACACCGGGGAGCTGTTTTTT. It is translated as CASSDRIGNTGELFF.

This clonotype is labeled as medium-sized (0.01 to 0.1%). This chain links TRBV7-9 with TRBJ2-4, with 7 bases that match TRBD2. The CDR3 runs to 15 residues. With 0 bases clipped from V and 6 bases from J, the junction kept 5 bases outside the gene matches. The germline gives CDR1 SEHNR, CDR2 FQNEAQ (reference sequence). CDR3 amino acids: CASSLAGRVGNIQYF. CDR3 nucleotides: TGTGCCAGCAGCTTAGCTGGGAGGGTCGGAAACATTCAGTACTTC.

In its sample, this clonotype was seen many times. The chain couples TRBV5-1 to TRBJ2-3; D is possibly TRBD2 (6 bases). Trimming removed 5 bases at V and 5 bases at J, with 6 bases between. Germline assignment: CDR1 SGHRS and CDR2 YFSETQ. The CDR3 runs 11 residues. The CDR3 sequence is CASRGGDTQYF. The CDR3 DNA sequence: TGCGCCAGCAGGGGGGGAGATACGCAGTATTTT.

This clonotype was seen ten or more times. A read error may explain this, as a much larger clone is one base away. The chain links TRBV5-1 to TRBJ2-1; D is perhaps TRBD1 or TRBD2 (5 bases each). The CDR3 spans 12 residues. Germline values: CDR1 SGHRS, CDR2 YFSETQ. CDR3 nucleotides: TGCGCCAGCAGCTTAGTGGGGGATGAGGAGTTCTTC. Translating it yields CASSLVGDEEFF.

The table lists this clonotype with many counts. In DNA form, the CDR3 reads TGCAGTGCCTTAACAGGGGTGGGGGACTATGGCTACACCTTC. The encoded protein is CSALTGVGDYGYTF. This rearrangement joins TRBV20-1 to TRBJ1-2, with 7 bases matching TRBD1. V was pared by 6 bases and J by 3 bases, with 10 bases of the junction left unmatched. CDR3 length: 14 residues. The V gene's germline CDR1 is DFQATT and CDR2 SNEGSKA (reference sequence).

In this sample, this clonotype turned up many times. The CDR3 coding sequence is TGTGCCAGCAGCACGCTAGCGGGTGAGCAGTTCTTC. Its translation is CASSTLAGEQFF. The V call is TRBV7-8, the J call TRBJ2-1; 8 bases map to TRBD2. The CDR3 covers 12 residues. V was pared by 5 bases and J by 9 bases, with 3 bases of the junction left unmatched. CDR1 and CDR2 from the germline V gene are SGHVS and FQNEAQ.

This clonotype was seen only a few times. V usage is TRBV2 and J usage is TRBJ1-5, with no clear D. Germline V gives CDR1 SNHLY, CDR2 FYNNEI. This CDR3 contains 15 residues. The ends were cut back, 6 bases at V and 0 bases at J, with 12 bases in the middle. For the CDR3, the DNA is TGTGCCAGCAGCCCTGGCCCCCTTAGCAATCAGCCCCAGCATTTT. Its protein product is CASSPGPLSNQPQHF.

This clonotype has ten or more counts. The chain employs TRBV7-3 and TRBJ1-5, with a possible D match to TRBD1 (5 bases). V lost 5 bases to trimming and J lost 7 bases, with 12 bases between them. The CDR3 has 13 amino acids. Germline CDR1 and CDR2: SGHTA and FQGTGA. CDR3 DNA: TGTGCCAGCAGCGCCCAGTCAGGGCAGCCCCAGCATTTT. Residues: CASSAQSGQPQHF.

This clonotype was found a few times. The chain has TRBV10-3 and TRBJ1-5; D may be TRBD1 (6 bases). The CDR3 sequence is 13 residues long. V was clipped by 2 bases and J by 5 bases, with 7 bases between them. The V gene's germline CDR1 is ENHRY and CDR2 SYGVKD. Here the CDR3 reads CAISEGQYQPQHF. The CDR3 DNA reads TGTGCCATCAGTGAGGGACAGTATCAGCCCCAGCATTTT.

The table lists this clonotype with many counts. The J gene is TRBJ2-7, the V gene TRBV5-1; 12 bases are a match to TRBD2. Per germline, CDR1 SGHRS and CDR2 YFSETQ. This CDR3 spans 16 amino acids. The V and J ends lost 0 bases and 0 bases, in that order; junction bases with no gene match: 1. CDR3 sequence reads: CASSLGTSGASYEQYF. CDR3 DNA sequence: TGCGCCAGCAGCTTGGGGACTAGCGGGGCCTCCTACGAGCAGTACTTC.

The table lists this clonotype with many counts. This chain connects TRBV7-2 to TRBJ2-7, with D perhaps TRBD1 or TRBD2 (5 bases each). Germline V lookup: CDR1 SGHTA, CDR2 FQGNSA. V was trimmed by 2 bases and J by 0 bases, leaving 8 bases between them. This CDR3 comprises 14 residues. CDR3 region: CASSLSGSSYEQYF. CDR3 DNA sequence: TGTGCCAGCAGCTTATCAGGGAGCTCCTACGAGCAGTACTTC.

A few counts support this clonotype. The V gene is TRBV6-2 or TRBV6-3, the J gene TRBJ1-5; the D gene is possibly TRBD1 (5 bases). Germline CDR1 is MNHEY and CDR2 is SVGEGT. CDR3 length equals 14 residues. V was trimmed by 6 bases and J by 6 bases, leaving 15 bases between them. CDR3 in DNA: TGTGCCAGCAGACCACCGCTGGGGGGTCAGCCCCAGCATTTT. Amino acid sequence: CASRPPLGGQPQHF.

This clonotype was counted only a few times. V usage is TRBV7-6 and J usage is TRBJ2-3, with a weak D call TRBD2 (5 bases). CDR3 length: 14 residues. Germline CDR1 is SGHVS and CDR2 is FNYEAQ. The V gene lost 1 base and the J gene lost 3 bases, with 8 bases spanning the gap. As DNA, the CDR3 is TGTGCCAGCAGCTTAGATACGGGGACAGATACGCAGTATTTT. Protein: CASSLDTGTDTQYF.

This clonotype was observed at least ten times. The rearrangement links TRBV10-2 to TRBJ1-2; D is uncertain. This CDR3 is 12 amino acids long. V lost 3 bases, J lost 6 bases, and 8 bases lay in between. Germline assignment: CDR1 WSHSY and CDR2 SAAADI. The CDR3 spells CASSDGPNGYTF. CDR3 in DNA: TGCGCCAGCAGTGACGGACCAAATGGCTACACCTTC.

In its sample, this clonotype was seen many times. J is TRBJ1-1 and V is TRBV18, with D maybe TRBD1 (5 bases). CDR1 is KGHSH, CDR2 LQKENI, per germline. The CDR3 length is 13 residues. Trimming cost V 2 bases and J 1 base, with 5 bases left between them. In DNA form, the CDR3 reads TGTGCCAGCTCACCAACAGGGAACACTGAAGCTTTCTTT. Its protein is CASSPTGNTEAFF.